This TCR beta chain appears in the sequencing data of a study of T cell responses to AZD1222 COVID-19 vaccine. V lost 6 bases and J 0 bases, leaving 9 bases between the germline ends. The CDR3 contains 13 residues. Profiled with immunoSEQ multiplex PCR; TCRdb holds only in-frame clones, not every one. Of around 160,000 clones detected, 94% appear once; the ten largest clones hold roughly 5.5%. The clonotype originates from an adult who received the AZD1222 COVID-19 vaccine. Material: peripheral blood, obtained 28 days after the second AZD1222 dose. V and J are TRBV12-3 or TRBV12-4 and TRBJ2-7; TRBD2 might be the D (5 bases). The CDR3 protein is CASSPTTSYEQYF. In DNA form, the CDR3 reads TGTGCCAGCAGCCCGACTACCTCCTACGAGCAGTACTTC.